Below, one T cell receptor beta chain is given with its context. The sample is drawn from a study of blood T cell repertoires in COVID-19. The overall study: Spain, Italy and the United States supplied samples that represented acute and convalescent COVID-19.

The CDR3 consists of 16 residues. Germline lookup yields CDR1 KGHSH and CDR2 LQKENI. The trim removed 0 bases at V and 2 bases at J, leaving 3 bases unmatched. Data came from immunoSEQ multiplex PCR; TCRdb stores just in-frame clones and leaves some out. The sample consists of around 65,000 clones, 86% of them appearing once. The sequencing sample was made of peripheral blood. The chain has TRBV18 and TRBJ2-1; 8 bases are a match to TRBD1. This TCR derives from a human donor in a cohort sampled during active COVID-19. The CDR3 sequence is CASSPPLQGAYNEQFF. DNA of the CDR3: TGTGCCAGCTCACCACCCCTACAGGGGGCCTACAATGAGCAGTTCTTC.